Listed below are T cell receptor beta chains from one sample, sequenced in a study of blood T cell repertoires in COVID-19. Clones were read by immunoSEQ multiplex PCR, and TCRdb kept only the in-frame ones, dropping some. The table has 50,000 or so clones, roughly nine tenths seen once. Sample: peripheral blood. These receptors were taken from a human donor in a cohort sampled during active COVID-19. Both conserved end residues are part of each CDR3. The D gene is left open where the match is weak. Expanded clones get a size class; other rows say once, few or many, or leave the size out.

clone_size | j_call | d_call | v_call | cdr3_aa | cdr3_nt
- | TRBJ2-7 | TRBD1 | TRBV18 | CASSLRDRAYEQYF | TGTGCCAGCTCACTCCGGGACAGGGCCTACGAGCAGTACTTC
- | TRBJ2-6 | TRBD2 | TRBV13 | CASSPGLNSGANVLTF | TGTGCCAGCAGCCCGGGACTAAACTCTGGGGCCAACGTCCTGACTTTC
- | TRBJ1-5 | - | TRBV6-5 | CASSYSRGSNQPQHF | TGTGCCAGCAGTTACTCGCGGGGAAGCAATCAGCCCCAGCATTTT
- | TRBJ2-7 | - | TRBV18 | CASSPSPGRSGSTGLYEQYF | TGTGCCAGCTCACCCTCTCCAGGCCGCAGCGGATCTACGGGACTCTACGAGCAGTACTTC
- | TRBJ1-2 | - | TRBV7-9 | CASSIYSYGYTF | TGTGCCAGCAGCATATACAGCTATGGCTACACCTTC
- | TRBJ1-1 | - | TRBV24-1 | CATSDTGRRNTEAFF | TGTGCCACCAGTGATACAGGACGGAGGAACACTGAAGCTTTCTTT
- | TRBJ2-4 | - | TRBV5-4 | CASSLRGMNIQYF | TGTGCCAGCAGCTTGCGGGGGATGAACATTCAGTACTTC
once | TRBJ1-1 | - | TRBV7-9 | CASSSDFGRNTEAFF | TGTGCCAGCAGCTCCGATTTCGGTCGAAACACTGAAGCTTTCTTT
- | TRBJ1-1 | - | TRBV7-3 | CASSLARNTEAFF | TGTGCCAGCAGCTTAGCGAGGAACACTGAAGCTTTCTTT
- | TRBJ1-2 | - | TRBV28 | CASRSGSRAHGYTF | TGTGCCAGCCGATCTGGGTCCAGGGCCCATGGCTACACCTTC
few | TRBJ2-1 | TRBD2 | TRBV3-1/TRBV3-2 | CASSRPLREGTYNEQFF | TGTGCCAGCAGCCGCCCTCTGCGGGAGGGGACCTACAATGAGCAGTTCTTC
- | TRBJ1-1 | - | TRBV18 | CASFTAVNTEAFF | TGTGCCAGTTTCACAGCGGTTAACACTGAAGCTTTCTTT
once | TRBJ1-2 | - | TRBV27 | CASSPRGSYGYTF | TGTGCCAGCAGTCCCCGAGGAAGTTACGGCTACACCTTC
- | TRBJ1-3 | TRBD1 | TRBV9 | CASSVSGTASGNTIYF | TGTGCCAGCAGCGTATCCGGGACAGCTTCAGGAAACACCATATATTTT
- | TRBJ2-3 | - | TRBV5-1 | CASLGHLSTDTQYF | TGCGCCAGCCTGGGACACCTAAGCACAGATACGCAGTATTTT
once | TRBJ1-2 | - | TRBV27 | CASSTSDGPRGKGYTF | TGTGCCAGCAGTACCTCTGACGGACCACGGGGTAAAGGCTACACCTTC
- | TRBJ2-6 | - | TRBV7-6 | CASRLAFGANVLTF | TGTGCCAGCAGGCTAGCATTTGGGGCCAACGTCCTGACTTTC
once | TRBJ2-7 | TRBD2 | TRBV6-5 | CASSPPSGTGEQYF | TGTGCCAGCAGTCCCCCTAGCGGCACCGGCGAGCAGTACTTC
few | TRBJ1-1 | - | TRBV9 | CASSVAAGHLEAFF | TGTGCCAGCAGCGTAGCTGCGGGTCACCTTGAAGCTTTCTTT
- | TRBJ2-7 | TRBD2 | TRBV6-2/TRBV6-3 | CASSAGTSGRAPREQYF | TGTGCCAGCAGTGCGGGGACTAGCGGGAGGGCCCCAAGGGAGCAGTACTTC
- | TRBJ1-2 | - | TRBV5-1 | CASGLGGDGYTF | TGCGCCAGCGGACTGGGTGGGGATGGCTACACCTTC
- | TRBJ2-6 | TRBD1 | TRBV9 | CASSVGTGVDGGANVLTF | TGTGCCAGCAGCGTCGGGACAGGGGTAGATGGTGGGGCCAACGTCCTGACTTTC
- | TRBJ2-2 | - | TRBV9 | CASSVFGSANTGELFF | TGTGCCAGCAGCGTCTTTGGCAGCGCGAACACCGGGGAGCTGTTTTTT
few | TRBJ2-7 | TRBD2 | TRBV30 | CAWSQGLALMDSYEQYF | TGTGCCTGGAGTCAAGGACTAGCCCTAATGGACTCCTACGAGCAGTACTTC
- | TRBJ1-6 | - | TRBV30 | CAWSVGQGSSPLHF | TGTGCCTGGAGTGTCGGGCAGGGTAGTTCACCCCTCCACTTT
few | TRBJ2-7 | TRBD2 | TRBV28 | CASSRTSPGLAGGYEQYF | TGTGCCAGCAGTCGGACATCGCCGGGACTAGCGGGAGGCTACGAGCAGTACTTC
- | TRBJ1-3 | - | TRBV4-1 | CASSPWTASGNTIYF | TGCGCCAGCAGCCCATGGACAGCCTCTGGAAACACCATATATTTT
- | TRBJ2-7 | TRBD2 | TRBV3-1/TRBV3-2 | CASSRSTGTRYEQYF | TGTGCCAGCAGCCGTTCTACCGGGACTAGATACGAGCAGTACTTC
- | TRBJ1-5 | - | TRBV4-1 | CASSQETGRSNQPQHF | TGCGCCAGCAGCCAAGAGACAGGAAGGTCGAATCAGCCCCAGCATTTT
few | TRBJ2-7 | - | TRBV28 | CASRTTADYEQYF | TGTGCCAGCAGGACCACAGCGGACTACGAGCAGTACTTC
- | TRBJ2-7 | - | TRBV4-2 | CASSQGGGGLYEQYF | TGTGCCAGCAGCCAAGGAGGTGGAGGACTCTACGAGCAGTACTTC
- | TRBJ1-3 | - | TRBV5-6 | CASSLGNRVGNTIYF | TGTGCCAGCAGCTTGGGGAACAGGGTTGGAAACACCATATATTTT
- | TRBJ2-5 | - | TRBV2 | CASSGDQETQYF | TGTGCCAGCAGTGGAGACCAAGAGACCCAGTACTTC
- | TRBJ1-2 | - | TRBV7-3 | CASILIGTKESQNYGYTF | TGTGCCAGCATCCTGATCGGGACAAAAGAGTCCCAGAACTATGGCTACACCTTC
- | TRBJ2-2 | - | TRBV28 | CASSLRQGWELFF | TGTGCCAGCAGTTTGCGGCAAGGATGGGAGCTGTTTTTT
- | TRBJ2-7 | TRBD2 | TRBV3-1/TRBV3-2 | CASSQPSGLAAGTYEQYF | TGTGCCAGCAGCCAGCCCAGCGGACTAGCGGCAGGCACCTACGAGCAGTACTTC
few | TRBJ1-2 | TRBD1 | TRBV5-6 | CASSLWTGKIGYGYTF | TGTGCCAGCAGCTTATGGACAGGGAAGATAGGGTATGGCTACACCTTC
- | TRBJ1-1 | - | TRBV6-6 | CASKRGGKGGNTEAFF | TGTGCCAGCAAACGGGGGGGCAAAGGAGGGAACACTGAAGCTTTCTTT
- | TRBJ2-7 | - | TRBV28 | CASSFRDTISYEQYF | TGTGCCAGCAGTTTTCGGGACACCATATCCTACGAGCAGTACTTC
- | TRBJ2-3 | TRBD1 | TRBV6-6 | CASSRPARTGSTDTQYF | TGTGCCAGCAGTCGACCGGCCCGGACAGGGAGCACAGATACGCAGTATTTT
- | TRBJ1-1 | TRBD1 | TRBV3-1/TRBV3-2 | CASSQDKLLDRATAFF | TGTGCCAGCAGCCAAGATAAGCTTTTGGACAGGGCCACGGCTTTCTTT
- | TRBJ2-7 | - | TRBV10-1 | CASSEITGLQYF | TGCGCCAGCAGTGAGATTACAGGGTTACAGTACTTC
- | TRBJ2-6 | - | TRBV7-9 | CASTPGTTGANVLTF | TGTGCCAGCACACCCGGGACAACTGGGGCCAACGTCCTGACTTTC
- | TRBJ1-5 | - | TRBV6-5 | CASHDQGNQPQHF | TGTGCCAGTCATGACCAGGGCAATCAGCCCCAGCATTTT
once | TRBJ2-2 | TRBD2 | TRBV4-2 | CASSQDFTGGLHTGELFF | TGTGCCAGCAGCCAAGATTTTACGGGAGGGCTACACACCGGGGAGCTGTTTTTT
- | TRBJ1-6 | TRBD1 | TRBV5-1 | CASSAGQGNNSPLHF | TGCGCCAGCAGCGCCGGACAGGGGAATAATTCACCCCTCCACTTT